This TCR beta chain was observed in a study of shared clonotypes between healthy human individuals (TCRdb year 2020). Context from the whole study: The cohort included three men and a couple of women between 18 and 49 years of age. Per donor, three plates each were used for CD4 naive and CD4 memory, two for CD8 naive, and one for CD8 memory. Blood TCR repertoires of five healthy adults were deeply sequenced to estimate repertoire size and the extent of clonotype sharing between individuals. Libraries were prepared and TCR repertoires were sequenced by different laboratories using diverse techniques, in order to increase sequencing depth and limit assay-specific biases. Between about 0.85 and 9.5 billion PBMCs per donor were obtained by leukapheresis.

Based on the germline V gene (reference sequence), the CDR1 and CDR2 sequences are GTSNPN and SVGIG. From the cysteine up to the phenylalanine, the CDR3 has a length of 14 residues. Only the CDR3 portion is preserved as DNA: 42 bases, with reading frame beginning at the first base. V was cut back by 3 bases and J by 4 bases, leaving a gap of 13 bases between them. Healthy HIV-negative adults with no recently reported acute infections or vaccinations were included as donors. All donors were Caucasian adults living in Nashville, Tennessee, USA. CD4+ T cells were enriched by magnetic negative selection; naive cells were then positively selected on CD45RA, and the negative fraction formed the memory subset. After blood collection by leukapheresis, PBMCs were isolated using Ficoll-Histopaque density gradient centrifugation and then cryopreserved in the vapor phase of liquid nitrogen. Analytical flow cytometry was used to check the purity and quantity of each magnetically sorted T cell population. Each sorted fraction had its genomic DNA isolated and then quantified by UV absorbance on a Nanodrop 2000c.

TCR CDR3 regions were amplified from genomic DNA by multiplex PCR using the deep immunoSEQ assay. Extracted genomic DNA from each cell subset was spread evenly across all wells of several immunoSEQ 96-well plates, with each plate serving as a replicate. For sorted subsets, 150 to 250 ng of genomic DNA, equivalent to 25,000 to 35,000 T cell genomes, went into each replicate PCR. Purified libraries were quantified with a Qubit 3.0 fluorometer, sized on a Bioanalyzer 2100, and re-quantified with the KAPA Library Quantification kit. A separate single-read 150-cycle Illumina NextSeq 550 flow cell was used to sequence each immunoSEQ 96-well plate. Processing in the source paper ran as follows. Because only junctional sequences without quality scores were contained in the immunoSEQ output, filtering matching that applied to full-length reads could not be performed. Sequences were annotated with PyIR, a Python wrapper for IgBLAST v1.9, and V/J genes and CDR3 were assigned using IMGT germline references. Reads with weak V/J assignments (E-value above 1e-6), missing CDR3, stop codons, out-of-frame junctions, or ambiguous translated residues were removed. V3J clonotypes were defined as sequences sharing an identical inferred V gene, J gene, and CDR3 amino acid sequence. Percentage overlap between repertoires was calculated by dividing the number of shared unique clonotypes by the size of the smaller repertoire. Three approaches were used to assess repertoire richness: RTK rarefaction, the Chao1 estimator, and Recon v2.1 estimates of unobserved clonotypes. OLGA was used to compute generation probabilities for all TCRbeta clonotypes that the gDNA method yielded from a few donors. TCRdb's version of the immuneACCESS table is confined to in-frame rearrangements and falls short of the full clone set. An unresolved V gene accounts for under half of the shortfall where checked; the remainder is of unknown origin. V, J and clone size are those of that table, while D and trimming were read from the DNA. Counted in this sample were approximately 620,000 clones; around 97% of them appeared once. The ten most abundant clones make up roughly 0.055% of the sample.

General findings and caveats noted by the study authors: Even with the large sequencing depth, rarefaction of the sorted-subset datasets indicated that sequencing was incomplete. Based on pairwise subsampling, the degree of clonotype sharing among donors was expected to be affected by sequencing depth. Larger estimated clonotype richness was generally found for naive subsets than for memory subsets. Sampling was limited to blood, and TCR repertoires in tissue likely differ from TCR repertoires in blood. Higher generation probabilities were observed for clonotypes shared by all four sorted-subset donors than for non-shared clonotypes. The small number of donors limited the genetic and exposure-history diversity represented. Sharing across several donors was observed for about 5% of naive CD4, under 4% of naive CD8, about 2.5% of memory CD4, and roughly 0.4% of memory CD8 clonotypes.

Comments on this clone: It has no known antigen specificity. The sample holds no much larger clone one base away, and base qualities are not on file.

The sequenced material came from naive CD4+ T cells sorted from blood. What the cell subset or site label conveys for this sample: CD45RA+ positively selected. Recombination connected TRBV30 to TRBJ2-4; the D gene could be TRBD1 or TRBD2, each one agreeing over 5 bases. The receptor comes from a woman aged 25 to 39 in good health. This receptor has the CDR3 CAWRLGAGKNIQYF. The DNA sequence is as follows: TGTGCCTGGAGACTCGGGGCAGGGAAAAACATTCAGTACTTC.